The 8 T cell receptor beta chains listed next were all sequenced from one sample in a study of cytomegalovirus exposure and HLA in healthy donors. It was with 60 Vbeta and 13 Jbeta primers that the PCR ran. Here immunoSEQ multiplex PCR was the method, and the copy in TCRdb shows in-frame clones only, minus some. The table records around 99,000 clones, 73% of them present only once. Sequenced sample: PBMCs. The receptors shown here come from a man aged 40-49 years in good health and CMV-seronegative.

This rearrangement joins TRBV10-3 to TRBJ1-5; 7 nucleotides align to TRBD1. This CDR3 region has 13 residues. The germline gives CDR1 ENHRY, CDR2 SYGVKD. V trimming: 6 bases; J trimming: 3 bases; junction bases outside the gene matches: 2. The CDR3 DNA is TGTGCCATCAGCGACAGGGCCAATCAGCCCCAGCATTTT. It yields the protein CAISDRANQPQHF.

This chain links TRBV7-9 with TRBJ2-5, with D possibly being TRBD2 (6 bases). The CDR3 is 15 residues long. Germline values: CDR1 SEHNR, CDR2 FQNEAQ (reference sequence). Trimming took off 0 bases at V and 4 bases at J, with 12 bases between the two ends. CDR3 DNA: TGTGCCAGCAGCTTAGCTGGTGGGGGAGGAGAGACCCAGTACTTC. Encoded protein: CASSLAGGGGETQYF.

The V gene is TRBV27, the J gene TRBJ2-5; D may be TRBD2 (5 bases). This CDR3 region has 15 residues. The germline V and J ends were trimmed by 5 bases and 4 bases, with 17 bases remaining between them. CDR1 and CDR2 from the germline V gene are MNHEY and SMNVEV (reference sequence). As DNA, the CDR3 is TGTGCCAGCAGTGATCGCCCGGTCGAGGGAGAGACCCAGTACTTC. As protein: CASSDRPVEGETQYF.

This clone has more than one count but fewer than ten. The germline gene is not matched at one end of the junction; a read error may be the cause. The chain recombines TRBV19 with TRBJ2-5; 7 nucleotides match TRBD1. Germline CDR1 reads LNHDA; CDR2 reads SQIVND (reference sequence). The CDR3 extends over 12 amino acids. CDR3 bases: TGTGCCAGTAGTAGCCCGGGACAGAAGGAACACTTC. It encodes CASSSPGQKEHF.

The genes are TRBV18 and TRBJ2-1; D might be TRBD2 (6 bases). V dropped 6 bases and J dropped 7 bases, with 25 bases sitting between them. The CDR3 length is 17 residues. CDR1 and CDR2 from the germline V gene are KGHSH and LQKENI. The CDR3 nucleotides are TGTGCCAGCTCTACAAAAACCAATTGGGACTCCTTGAATGAGCAGTTCTTC. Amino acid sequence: CASSTKTNWDSLNEQFF.

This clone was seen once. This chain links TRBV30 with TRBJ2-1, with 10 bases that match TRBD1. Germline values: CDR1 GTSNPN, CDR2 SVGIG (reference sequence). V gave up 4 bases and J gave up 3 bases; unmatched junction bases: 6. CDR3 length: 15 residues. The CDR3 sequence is CAWTRTGGIYNEQFF. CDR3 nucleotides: TGTGCCTGGACCCGGACAGGGGGTATCTACAATGAGCAGTTCTTC.

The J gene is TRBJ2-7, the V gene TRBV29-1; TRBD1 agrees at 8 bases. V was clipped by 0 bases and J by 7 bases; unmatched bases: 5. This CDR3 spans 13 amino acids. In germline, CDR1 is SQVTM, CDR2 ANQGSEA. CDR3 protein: CSVEETGVSEQYF. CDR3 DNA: TGCAGCGTTGAAGAGACAGGGGTGAGTGAGCAGTACTTC.

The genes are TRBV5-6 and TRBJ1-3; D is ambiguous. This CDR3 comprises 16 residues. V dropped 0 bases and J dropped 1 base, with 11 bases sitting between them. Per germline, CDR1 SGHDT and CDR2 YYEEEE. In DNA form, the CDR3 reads TGTGCCAGCAGCTTGGGGCGGCTTACTTCTGGAAACACCATATATTTT. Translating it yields CASSLGRLTSGNTIYF. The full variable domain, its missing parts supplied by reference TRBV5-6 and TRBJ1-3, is DAGVTQSPTHLIKTRGQQVTLRCSPKSGHDTVSWYQQALGQGPQFIFQYYEEEERQRGNFPDRFSGHQFPNYSSELNVNALLLGDSALYLCASSLGRLTSGNTIYFGEGSWLTVV.